The 5 T cell receptor beta chains in this list originate from one sample, sequenced in a study of T cells in Graves' hyperthyroidism and ophthalmopathy. RNA transcripts were the template for amplifying TCR beta CDR3 regions. Carried out on the TCR CDR3, a first-round RT-PCR used the HTBI primer set. TCRdb re-analysed the multiplex PCR reads in MiXCR, keeping a single row per CDR3 protein. Here the sample spans 40,000 to 65,000 distinct CDR3 sequences, over 40% being singletons. The material sequenced was blood. The receptor set was obtained from a woman between 50 and 59 years old with Graves' ophthalmopathy.

Ten or more counts support this clonotype. V is TRBV5-4 and J is TRBJ1-4; 7 bases line up with TRBD1. This CDR3 is built from 15 residues. The germline V gene has CDR1 SGHNT and CDR2 YYREEE (reference sequence). Losses at the gene ends were 4 bases for V and 3 bases for J; bases not matched to a gene: 6. CDR3 in DNA: TGTGCCAGCAGCCCCACAGGGGCCGCTAATGAAAAACTGTTTTTT. This sequence encodes CASSPTGAANEKLFF.

The chain is built from TRBV12-3 or TRBV12-4 and TRBJ2-1; perhaps TRBD2 as D (7 bases). Trimming pared 0 bases from V and 15 bases from J, leaving 9 bases between. CDR3 length: 11 residues. CDR3 sequence: CASSLAGGAFF. The CDR3 DNA reads TGTGCCAGCAGTTTAGCGGGGGGGGCGTTCTTC.

The chain recombines TRBV7-6 with TRBJ2-3, with 9 bases matching TRBD2. Germline trimming cut 5 bases from V and 6 bases from J; bases unmatched to any gene: 15. CDR1 is SGHVS and CDR2 is FNYEAQ in the germline V gene. The CDR3 is 17 amino acids. The DNA of the CDR3 is TGTGCCAGCAGCCAGGTCGGGGTAGCGGGGGTCCGGGATACGCAGTATTTT. Translating gives CASSQVGVAGVRDTQYF.

A word on this clonotype: A read error may be the cause here, since a much bigger clone is one base away. The V gene is TRBV6-2 or TRBV6-3, the J gene TRBJ1-5, with D maybe TRBD1 (5 bases). Germline V lookup: CDR1 MNHEY, CDR2 SVGEGT. V was pared by 8 bases and J by 3 bases, with 14 bases between. The CDR3 totals 14 residues. The CDR3 coding sequence is TGTGCCAGCCGCGGGGGAGGCGTCAATCAGCCCCAGCATTTT. Translating it yields CASRGGGVNQPQHF.

The sample holds many counts of this clonotype. The V and J genes are TRBV30 and TRBJ2-7; D call uncertain. V gave up 3 bases and J gave up 4 bases, with 7 bases separating them. Germline lookup yields CDR1 GTSNPN and CDR2 SVGIG (reference sequence). There are 11 residues in the CDR3. As DNA, the CDR3 is TGTGCCTGGAGGGGCGCGTACGAGCAGTACTTC. Translating it yields CAWRGAYEQYF.